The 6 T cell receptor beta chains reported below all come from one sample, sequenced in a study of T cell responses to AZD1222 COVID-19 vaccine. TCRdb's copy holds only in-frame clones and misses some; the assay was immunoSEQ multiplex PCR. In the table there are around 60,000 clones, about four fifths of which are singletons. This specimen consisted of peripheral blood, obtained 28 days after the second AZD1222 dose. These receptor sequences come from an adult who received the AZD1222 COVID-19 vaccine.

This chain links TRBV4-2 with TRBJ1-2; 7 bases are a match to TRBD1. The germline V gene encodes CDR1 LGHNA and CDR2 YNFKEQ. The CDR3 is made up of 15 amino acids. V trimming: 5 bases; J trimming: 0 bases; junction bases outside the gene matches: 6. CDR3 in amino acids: CASSGEGASNYGYTF. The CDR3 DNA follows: TGTGCCAGCAGCGGGGAGGGGGCATCTAACTATGGCTACACCTTC.

The CDR3 loop reads CASSLTRLHEQFF. CDR3 nucleotide sequence: TGTGCCAGTAGTCTTACTAGACTTCACGAGCAGTTCTTC. This chain links TRBV19 with TRBJ2-1, with D tentatively TRBD2 (5 bases). The germline V and J ends were trimmed by 5 bases and 10 bases, with 15 bases remaining between them. The CDR3 has 13 amino acids. Germline V lookup: CDR1 LNHDA, CDR2 SQIVND (reference sequence).

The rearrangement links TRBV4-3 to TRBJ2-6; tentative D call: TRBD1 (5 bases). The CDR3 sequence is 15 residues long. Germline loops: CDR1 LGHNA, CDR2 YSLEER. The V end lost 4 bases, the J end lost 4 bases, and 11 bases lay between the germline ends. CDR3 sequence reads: CASSREGVGANVLTF. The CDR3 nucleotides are TGCGCCAGCAGCCGCGAAGGGGTCGGGGCCAACGTCCTGACTTTC.

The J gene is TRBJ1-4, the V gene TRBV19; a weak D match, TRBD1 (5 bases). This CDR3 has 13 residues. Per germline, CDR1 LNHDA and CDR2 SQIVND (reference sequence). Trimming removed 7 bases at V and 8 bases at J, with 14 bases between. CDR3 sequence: CASNRGGREKLFF. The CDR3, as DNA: TGTGCCAGTAATCGCGGGGGGAGGGAAAAACTGTTTTTT.

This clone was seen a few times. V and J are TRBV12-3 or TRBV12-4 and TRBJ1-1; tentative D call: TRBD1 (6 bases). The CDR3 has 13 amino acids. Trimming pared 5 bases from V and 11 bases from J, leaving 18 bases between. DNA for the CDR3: TGTGCCAGCAGTCTATCTACAGGGAAGGCGGCTTTCTTT. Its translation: CASSLSTGKAAFF.

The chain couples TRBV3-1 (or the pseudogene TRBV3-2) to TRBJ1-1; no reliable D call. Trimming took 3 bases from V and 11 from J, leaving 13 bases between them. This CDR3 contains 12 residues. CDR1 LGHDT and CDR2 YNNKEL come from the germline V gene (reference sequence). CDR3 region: CASSQLDRRAFF. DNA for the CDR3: TGTGCCAGCAGCCAGTTGGACCGGAGGGCTTTCTTT.